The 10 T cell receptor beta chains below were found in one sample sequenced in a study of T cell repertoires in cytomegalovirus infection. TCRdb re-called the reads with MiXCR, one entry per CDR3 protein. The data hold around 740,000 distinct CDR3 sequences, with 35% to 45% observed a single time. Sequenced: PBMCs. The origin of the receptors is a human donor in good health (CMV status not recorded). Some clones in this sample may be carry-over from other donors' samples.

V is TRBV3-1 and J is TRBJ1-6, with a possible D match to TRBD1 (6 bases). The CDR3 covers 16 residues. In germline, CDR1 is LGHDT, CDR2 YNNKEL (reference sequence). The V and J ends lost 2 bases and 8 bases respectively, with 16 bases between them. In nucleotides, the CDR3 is TGTGCCAGCAGCCAAACTATTGGGGGCCGAGATTCACCCCTCCACTTT. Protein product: CASSQTIGGRDSPLHF.

The CDR3 loop reads CATSRVIYSNQPQHF. CDR3 in DNA: TGTGCCACCAGCAGAGTCATCTATAGCAATCAGCCCCAGCATTTT. The rearrangement joins TRBV15 to TRBJ1-5; no clear D gene. The germline CDR1 and CDR2 sequences are LNHNV and YYDKDF (reference sequence). V was clipped by 1 base and J by 0 bases, with 7 bases between them. This CDR3 has 15 residues.

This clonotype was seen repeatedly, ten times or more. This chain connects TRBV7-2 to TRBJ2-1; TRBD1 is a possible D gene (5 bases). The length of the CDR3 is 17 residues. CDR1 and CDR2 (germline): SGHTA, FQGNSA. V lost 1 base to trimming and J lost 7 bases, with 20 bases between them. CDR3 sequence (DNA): TGTGCCAGCAGCTTAGGTCAGGGCACCCCCCGTAGGAATGAGCAGTTCTTC. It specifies CASSLGQGTPRRNEQFF.

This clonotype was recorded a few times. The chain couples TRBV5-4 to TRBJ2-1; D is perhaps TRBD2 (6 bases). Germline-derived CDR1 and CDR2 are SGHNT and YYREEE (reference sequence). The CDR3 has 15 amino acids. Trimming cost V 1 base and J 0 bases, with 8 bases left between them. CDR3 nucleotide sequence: TGTGCCAGCAGCTTGCTAGCGCACTCCTACAATGAGCAGTTCTTC. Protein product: CASSLLAHSYNEQFF. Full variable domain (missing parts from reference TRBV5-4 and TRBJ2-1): ETGVTQSPTHLIKTRGQQVTLRCSSQSGHNTVSWYQQALGQGPQFIFQYYREEENGRGNFPPRFSGLQFPNYSSELNVNALELDDSALYLCASSLLAHSYNEQFFGPGTRLTVL.

The CDR3 region is CASSPVLAVPYEQYF. The DNA of the CDR3 is TGCGCCAGCAGCCCCGTACTAGCGGTGCCCTACGAGCAGTACTTC. The chain links TRBV4-1 to TRBJ2-7; 8 positions match TRBD2. The V gene end was trimmed by 4 bases and the J gene end by 2 bases; junction bases not matched to a gene: 7. From germline, CDR1 is MGHRA and CDR2 YSYEKL. CDR3 size: 15 residues.

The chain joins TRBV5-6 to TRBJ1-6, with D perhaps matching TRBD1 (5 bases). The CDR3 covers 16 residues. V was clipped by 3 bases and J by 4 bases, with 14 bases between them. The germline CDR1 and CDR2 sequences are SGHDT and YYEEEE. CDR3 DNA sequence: TGTGCCAGCAGCTCCGGGGCAGGTGCTTATAATTCACCCCTCCACTTT. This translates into CASSSGAGAYNSPLHF. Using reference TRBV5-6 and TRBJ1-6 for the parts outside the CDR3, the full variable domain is DAGVTQSPTHLIKTRGQQVTLRCSPKSGHDTVSWYQQALGQGPQFIFQYYEEEERQRGNFPDRFSGHQFPNYSSELNVNALLLGDSALYLCASSSGAGAYNSPLHFGNGTRLTVT.

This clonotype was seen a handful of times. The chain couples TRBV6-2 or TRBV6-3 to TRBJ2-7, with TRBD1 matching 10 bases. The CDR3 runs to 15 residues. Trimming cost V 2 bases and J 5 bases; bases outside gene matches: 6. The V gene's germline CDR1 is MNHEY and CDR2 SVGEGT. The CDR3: CASSYPGTGVHEQYF. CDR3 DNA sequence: TGTGCCAGCAGTTACCCCGGGACAGGGGTACACGAGCAGTACTTC.

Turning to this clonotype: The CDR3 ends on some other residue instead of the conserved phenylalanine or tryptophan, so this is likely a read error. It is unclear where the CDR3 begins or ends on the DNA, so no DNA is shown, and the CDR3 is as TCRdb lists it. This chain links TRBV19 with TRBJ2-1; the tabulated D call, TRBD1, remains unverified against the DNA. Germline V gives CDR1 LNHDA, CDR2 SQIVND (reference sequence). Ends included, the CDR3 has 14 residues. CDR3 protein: CASSIPGGYNEQLL.

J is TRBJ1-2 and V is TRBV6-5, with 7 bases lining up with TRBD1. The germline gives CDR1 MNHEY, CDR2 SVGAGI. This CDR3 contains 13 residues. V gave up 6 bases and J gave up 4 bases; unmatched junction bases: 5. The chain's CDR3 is CASRGQQLYGYTF. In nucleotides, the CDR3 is TGTGCCAGCAGGGGACAGCAACTCTATGGCTACACCTTC.

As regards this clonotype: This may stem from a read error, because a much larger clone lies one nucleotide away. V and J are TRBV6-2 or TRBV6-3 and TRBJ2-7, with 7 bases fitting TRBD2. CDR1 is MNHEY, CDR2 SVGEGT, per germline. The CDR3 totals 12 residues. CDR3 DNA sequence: TGTGACACCAACTCGGGGGGCTACGAGCAGTACTTC. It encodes CDTNSGGYEQYF.